These T cell receptor beta chains were read from a single sample in a study of identical twins. A single record per CDR3 protein comes from TCRdb applying MiXCR to the 5' RACE reads. Among 400,000 to 500,000 distinct CDR3 sequences listed, approximately 15% were seen once. This sample was also put to use in a study of yellow fever vaccine responses in identical twins.

Sequences were obtained from CD4+ T cells sorted from blood. Source of these receptors: a woman younger than 30 in good health. Both conserved end residues are part of each CDR3. D genes are given only for firm matches. Rows may omit the clone size; those that give it use once, few, many or a size class.

size: -; V: TRBV5-1; J: TRBJ2-1; D: -; DNA: TGCGCCAGCAGCTTTAACAGGGCAAAGGGTGAGCAGTTCTTC; CDR3: CASSFNRAKGEQFF
size: -; V: TRBV29-1; J: TRBJ2-7; D: -; DNA: TGCAGCGCAGCCCCCTTCGTAGGCGAGCAGTACTTC; CDR3: CSAAPFVGEQYF
size: -; V: TRBV18; J: TRBJ2-6; D: -; DNA: TGTGCCAGCTCACCACCTCCGTTACCTTCTGGGGCCAACGTCCTGACTTTC; CDR3: CASSPPPLPSGANVLTF
size: -; V: TRBV6-5; J: TRBJ2-1; D: -; DNA: TGTGCCAGCAGTTACTCGATATTCAAGGGGGAGGATGAGCAGTTCTTC; CDR3: CASSYSIFKGEDEQFF
size: -; V: TRBV7-9; J: TRBJ2-3; D: TRBD1; DNA: TGTGCCAGCAGCGACACAGGGGCTATCTTCACAGATACGCAGTATTTT; CDR3: CASSDTGAIFTDTQYF
size: many; V: TRBV27; J: TRBJ2-3; D: -; DNA: TGTGCCAGCAGTTTTTCAGGCCTCGGGACAGATACGCAGTATTTT; CDR3: CASSFSGLGTDTQYF
size: few; V: TRBV7-9; J: TRBJ2-7; D: -; DNA: TGTGCCAGCAGTATAGGGGGGGACCACTCCGGCGAGCAGTACTTC; CDR3: CASSIGGDHSGEQYF
size: few; V: TRBV4-2; J: TRBJ2-7; D: TRBD2; DNA: TGTGCCAGCAGCCCCGACGAAACACACAAACCGGGACTAGCGGGAAGGCTCGCCTACGAGCAGTACTTC; CDR3: CASSPDETHKPGLAGRLAYEQYF
size: few; V: TRBV14; J: TRBJ1-2; D: TRBD1; DNA: TGTGCCAGCAGCCAAGTAACCGGGACAGCTGGTGGCTACACCTTC; CDR3: CASSQVTGTAGGYTF
size: -; V: TRBV20-1; J: TRBJ2-7; D: TRBD2; DNA: TGCAGTGCTAGCGACGGGAGGGCCCCCTACGAGCAGTACTTC; CDR3: CSASDGRAPYEQYF
size: -; V: TRBV4-2; J: TRBJ2-3; D: TRBD2; DNA: TGTGCCAGCAGCCAAGAACGGGAGGGCCGAGGCACAGATACGCAGTATTTT; CDR3: CASSQEREGRGTDTQYF
size: -; V: TRBV15; J: TRBJ2-1; D: -; DNA: TGTGCCACCAGCAGAGACGATGAGCAGTTCTTC; CDR3: CATSRDDEQFF
size: few; V: TRBV29-1; J: TRBJ2-1; D: -; DNA: TGCAGCGTTGGAGTGGGTGAGCAGTTCTTC; CDR3: CSVGVGEQFF
size: few; V: TRBV7-6; J: TRBJ2-7; D: TRBD2; DNA: TGTGCCAGCAGCTTAGTTGCCACTAGCGGGAGTTACGAGCAGTACTTC; CDR3: CASSLVATSGSYEQYF
size: -; V: TRBV9; J: TRBJ2-2; D: TRBD2; DNA: TGTGCCAGCAGCGTAGCGGTAGCGGGAGGATTTAACGGGGAGCTGTTTTTT; CDR3: CASSVAVAGGFNGELFF
size: few; V: TRBV12-3/TRBV12-4; J: TRBJ2-5; D: -; DNA: TGTGCCAGCAGTTGGGGGCGAAAAGAGACCCAGTACTTC; CDR3: CASSWGRKETQYF
size: few; V: TRBV28; J: TRBJ1-2; D: -; DNA: TGTGCCAGCAGTTTAAAAGTGAACTATGGCTACACCTTC; CDR3: CASSLKVNYGYTF
size: many; V: TRBV12-3/TRBV12-4; J: TRBJ2-3; D: -; DNA: TGTGCCAGCAGTTCATCCTCAGATACGCAGTATTTT; CDR3: CASSSSSDTQYF
size: -; V: TRBV6-2/TRBV6-3; J: TRBJ2-5; D: -; DNA: TGTGCCAGCAGTCCGGGACTGTACTCCGGGGAGACCCAGTACTTC; CDR3: CASSPGLYSGETQYF
size: -; V: TRBV2; J: TRBJ2-7; D: TRBD1; DNA: TGTGCCAGCACCACCCTCGGACAGGGGATGGGCGAGCAGTACTTC; CDR3: CASTTLGQGMGEQYF
size: -; V: TRBV7-9; J: TRBJ2-3; D: -; DNA: TGTGCCAGCAGCTTAAGGGGGGGCTCCGACACAGATACGCAGTATTTT; CDR3: CASSLRGGSDTDTQYF
size: -; V: TRBV7-2; J: TRBJ2-5; D: -; DNA: TGTGCCAGCAGCTTAGCAAACAACCGGGAGACCCAGTACTTC; CDR3: CASSLANNRETQYF
size: few; V: TRBV11-2; J: TRBJ2-3; D: -; DNA: TGTGCCAGCAGCCCCCCGGGGGGCCGGGGTACGCAGTATTTT; CDR3: CASSPPGGRGTQYF
size: -; V: TRBV6-5; J: TRBJ1-1; D: TRBD1; DNA: TGTGCCAGCAGTTACGACAGGGTGAGAACAGAAGCTTTCTTT; CDR3: CASSYDRVRTEAFF
size: -; V: TRBV5-1; J: TRBJ2-1; D: -; DNA: TGCGCCAGCAGCTTGGGTCCAGGGAGCTCCTACAATGAGCAGTTCTTC; CDR3: CASSLGPGSSYNEQFF
size: few; V: TRBV29-1; J: TRBJ2-1; D: -; DNA: TGCAGCGTTGAAGAGGGGGGGCGCTATGAGCAGTTCTTC; CDR3: CSVEEGGRYEQFF
size: -; V: TRBV28; J: TRBJ2-5; D: TRBD1; DNA: TGTGCCAGCAGTTTATTTAGAACAGGGGGGGAGACCCAGTACTTC; CDR3: CASSLFRTGGETQYF
size: -; V: TRBV6-5; J: TRBJ2-7; D: -; DNA: TGTGCCAGCAGTTACTCGAAGGTAAAGAGGGAGCAGTACTTC; CDR3: CASSYSKVKREQYF
size: -; V: TRBV10-1; J: TRBJ2-7; D: TRBD1; DNA: TGCGCCAGCAGTAAGTTACAGGGGTACGAGCAGTACTTC; CDR3: CASSKLQGYEQYF
size: many; V: TRBV28; J: TRBJ2-1; D: TRBD1; DNA: TGTGCCAGCAGTTGGGACAGCAGGGGCTCTTACAATGAGCAGTTCTTC; CDR3: CASSWDSRGSYNEQFF
size: few; V: TRBV27; J: TRBJ2-7; D: TRBD2; DNA: TGTGCCAGCAGTTCCGGACTAGCGGGAGGGCCTGGAGAGCAGTACTTC; CDR3: CASSSGLAGGPGEQYF
size: few; V: TRBV15; J: TRBJ1-5; D: TRBD1; DNA: TGTGCCACCAGCAGAGAATCGGACAGGGGGTTCAATCAGCCCCAGCATTTT; CDR3: CATSRESDRGFNQPQHF
size: few; V: TRBV7-2; J: TRBJ2-7; D: TRBD1; DNA: TGTGCCAGCAGCTCCCGGGGACAGTCCTTCTACGAGCAGTACTTC; CDR3: CASSSRGQSFYEQYF
size: many; V: TRBV20-1; J: TRBJ2-7; D: -; DNA: TGCAGTGCTAAGAGGGACTCCAGAGCGTACGAGCAGTACTTC; CDR3: CSAKRDSRAYEQYF
size: many; V: TRBV12-3/TRBV12-4; J: TRBJ2-3; D: TRBD1; DNA: TGTGCCAGCAGCCCAAGACAGGGGGCAGATACGCAGTATTTT; CDR3: CASSPRQGADTQYF
size: many; V: TRBV20-1; J: TRBJ2-2; D: -; DNA: TGCAGTGCTAGAGAATCAGGGGCGGGCACCGGGGAGCTGTTTTTT; CDR3: CSARESGAGTGELFF
size: few; V: TRBV7-9; J: TRBJ2-5; D: -; DNA: TGTGCCAGCAGCTTAGGAAAGGGATTAGTAGAGACCCAGTACTTC; CDR3: CASSLGKGLVETQYF
size: -; V: TRBV12-3/TRBV12-4; J: TRBJ1-1; D: -; DNA: TGTGCCAGCAGTTTAGTGGGTTCCTTGAACACTGAAGCTTTCTTT; CDR3: CASSLVGSLNTEAFF
size: many; V: TRBV5-1; J: TRBJ2-1; D: TRBD1; DNA: TGCGCCAGCAACAGGGGCCCCCAGAGCAATGAGCAGTTCTTC; CDR3: CASNRGPQSNEQFF
size: few; V: TRBV6-5; J: TRBJ2-1; D: TRBD2; DNA: TGTGCCAGCAGTTCCCGGTCGACTAGCGTTAACAATGAGCAGTTCTTC; CDR3: CASSSRSTSVNNEQFF
size: few; V: TRBV5-1; J: TRBJ2-1; D: TRBD2; DNA: TGCGCCAGCAGCTTGGAAGGTGGGACTAGCGGGAGGTCAAATGAGCAGTTCTTC; CDR3: CASSLEGGTSGRSNEQFF
size: -; V: TRBV11-1; J: TRBJ2-2; D: TRBD1; DNA: TGTGCCAGCAGCCCCCTACCGGGACAGGGGGGGACGGCGAACACCGGGGAGCTGTTTTTT; CDR3: CASSPLPGQGGTANTGELFF
size: few; V: TRBV9; J: TRBJ1-4; D: -; DNA: TGTGCCAGCAGCGTCAGACCTCAGGAAAAACTGTTTTTT; CDR3: CASSVRPQEKLFF
size: -; V: TRBV3-1; J: TRBJ1-5; D: TRBD1; DNA: TGTGCCAGCAGCAAAGGCGGACAGGGGCGCAATCAGCCCCAGCATTTT; CDR3: CASSKGGQGRNQPQHF
size: -; V: TRBV6-1; J: TRBJ2-7; D: -; DNA: TGTGCCAGCAGGAGAACAGGTTCTGGCTACGAGCAGTACTTC; CDR3: CASRRTGSGYEQYF
size: -; V: TRBV12-3/TRBV12-4; J: TRBJ2-2; D: TRBD1; DNA: TGTGCCAGCAGCTCCTCACAGGGGGGCGGGGAGCTGTTTTTT; CDR3: CASSSSQGGGELFF
size: -; V: TRBV18; J: TRBJ2-1; D: -; DNA: TGTGCCAGCTCACCACCCTCAAGGGGGAATGAGCAGTTCTTC; CDR3: CASSPPSRGNEQFF
size: -; V: TRBV11-3; J: TRBJ2-1; D: -; DNA: TGTGCCAGCAGCTTACCGGCATCAATGAAGCAGTTCTTC; CDR3: CASSLPASMKQFF
size: few; V: TRBV5-6; J: TRBJ2-3; D: -; DNA: TGTGCCAGCAGCGTGACAGTCACAGACACAGATACGCAGTATTTT; CDR3: CASSVTVTDTDTQYF
size: -; V: TRBV20-1; J: TRBJ2-1; D: -; DNA: TGCAGTGCTATTCCAGGCTACAATGAGCAGTTCTTC; CDR3: CSAIPGYNEQFF